This T cell receptor beta chain was found in a study of blood T cell repertoires in COVID-19 (TCRdb year 2020). Background for the entire study: Samples from collaborators originated in the United States, Italy and Spain and spanned both the acute and convalescent phases of COVID-19. The material from the prospective study consisted of cDNA or gDNA derived from T cells, B-cell-depleted T cells, or PBMCs. Deeply sampled blood TCRbeta repertoires from subjects exposed to, actively infected with, or recovered from COVID-19 were included in the dataset. The repertoires were released in a freely available public database intended as a resource for research on the immune response to SARS-CoV-2. Samples came from the ongoing ImmuneRACE study (first 160 participants) plus 1,254 subjects from 6 global collaborators. Nearly every sample came with metadata listing a de-identified subject ID, COVID-19 status, age in years and sex. HLA class I and class II types, where available, came from metadata supplied by the sample provider rather than from assay-based typing. What the research found in general, with its limitations: How much clinical and demographic metadata was included differed by source and by participant, and the metadata was provided uncurated.

Each collaborating institution followed its own protocols to collect whole blood in K2EDTA tubes. For TCRbeta analysis, collaborators shipped samples in one of three forms: frozen whole blood, isolated PBMCs, or DNA extracted from either of those sample types. TCRbeta CDR3 regions were amplified from genomic DNA using the immunoSEQ Assay, a bias-controlled multiplex PCR. The authors processed their data as follows. The number of nucleated cells in each sample was estimated by amplification of reference gene primers within the assay. To quantify the absolute abundance of each unique TCRbeta CDR3 rearrangement, sequence reads were collapsed and filtered. Productive Simpson clonality was computed per sample as the square root of Simpson's diversity index over productive rearrangements. TCRdb took this table from immuneACCESS and kept in-frame rearrangements with V and J called. Such tables lack part of the clones; where checked against another copy, unresolved V genes explain under half of the gap, and the rest is unexplained. The V and J calls and clone size are taken from that table; D and trimming were inferred from the DNA. The sample contains approximately 47,000 clones, under 90% of them found a single time. The ten largest clones take up approximately 8.8% of the sample.

Taken from the germline V gene (reference sequence), the CDR1 and CDR2 loops are LNHDA and SQIVND. The CDR3 has 15 amino acids, counting the end cysteine and phenylalanine. The kept DNA is CDR3 alone, 45 bases in frame from the first base. Compared with germline, V lacks 5 bases and J lacks 5 bases; bases without a gene match: 6. Concerning this clone itself: Its antigen is still unknown. No clone much larger than this one lies a single base away; base qualities are absent.

The sequenced sample consisted of peripheral blood. The chain is made from TRBV19 and TRBJ2-5, and TRBD2 matches 12 of the central bases. This TCR was recovered from a man between 60 and 70 years old with acute or convalescent COVID-19. At the DNA level, the sequence is TGTGCCAGTAGTCCTAGCGGGGGGGCCTGGGAGACCCAGTACTTC. This encodes CASSPSGGAWETQYF. With the portions outside the CDR3 filled from the reference TRBV19 and TRBJ2-5 genes, the complete variable region becomes DGGITQSPKYLFRKEGQNVTLSCEQNLNHDAMYWYRQDPGQGLRLIYYSQIVNDFQKGDIAEGYSVSREKKESFPLTVTSAQKNPTAFYLCASSPSGGAWETQYFGPGTRLLVL.